This T cell receptor beta chain was documented in a study of T cells in localized non-small cell lung cancer. Regarding this clone: The antigen is unknown.

Study-level findings and limits: Appearances in adjacent lung were noted for a median approximately 61 of the top 100 tumor clones. A higher density of T cells in blood coincided with extended overall survival.

CDR3 length: 16 amino acids. From germline, CDR1 is SGDLS and CDR2 YYNGEE. Between the trimmed V and J ends, which lost 0 bases and 4 bases, there was a span of 14 bases. TCRdb's copy holds only in-frame clones and misses some; the assay was immunoSEQ multiplex PCR. The table includes fewer than 100,000 clones, around 84% detected once. The chain employs TRBV9 and TRBJ2-1; TRBD1 might be the D (5 bases). The sequence derives from a female donor over 55 with stage I lung adenocarcinoma. The sample consisted of peripheral blood, taken before any cancer treatment. The CDR3 reads CASSVELQGRYNEQFF. The CDR3 DNA reads as TGTGCCAGCAGCGTAGAACTCCAGGGAAGGTACAATGAGCAGTTCTTC. The entire variable domain, with the rest obtained from reference TRBV9 and TRBJ2-1, is as follows: DSGVTQTPKHLITATGQRVTLRCSPRSGDLSVYWYQQSLDQGLQFLIQYYNGEERAKGNILERFSAQQFPDLHSELNLSSLELGDSALYFCASSVELQGRYNEQFFGPGTRLTVL.